The present entry profiles one T cell receptor beta chain with its context. It lacks a known antigen. No base quality values were provided; no much bigger clone lies one nucleotide off. This specimen comes from a study of shared clonotypes between healthy human individuals (dated by TCRdb to 2018 to 2021). Describing the broader study: The cohort comprised a couple of women and a few men aged 18 to 49 years. Per donor, three plates each were used for CD4 naive and CD4 memory, two for CD8 naive, and one for CD8 memory. To estimate repertoire size and how much clonotypes are shared between individuals, the study performed deep sequencing of blood TCR repertoires from roughly five healthy adults. To increase sequencing depth and limit assay-specific biases, different laboratories used diverse techniques to prepare libraries and sequence TCR repertoires. Each donor's leukapheresis produced roughly between about 0.8 and 8.9 billion PBMCs.

CD8 naive samples consisted of CD45RO-negative cells that were positively selected for CCR7, yielding a CD45RA+CCR7+ population without TemRA cells. Donors were healthy HIV-negative adults with no recently reported acute infections or vaccinations. Only Caucasian adults living in Nashville, Tennessee, USA were represented among the donors. After blood collection by leukapheresis, PBMCs were isolated using Ficoll-Histopaque density gradient centrifugation and then cryopreserved in the vapor phase of liquid nitrogen. Analytical flow cytometry was used to check the purity and quantity of every magnetically sorted T cell population. Genomic DNA was isolated from each sorted fraction and quantified by UV absorbance on a Nanodrop 2000c. Taken from the germline V gene, the CDR1 and CDR2 loops are MNHEY and SVGAGI. The CDR3 goes from the cysteine to the phenylalanine over 15 residues. The CDR3 DNA has 45 bases and is translated from base 1. Ends trimmed: V by 6 bases, J by 4 bases; bases unmatched to a gene: 8.

Using the deep immunoSEQ assay, multiplex PCR amplified TCR CDR3 regions from genomic DNA. Genomic DNA extracted from each cell subset was distributed evenly over all wells of several immunoSEQ 96-well plates, and each plate served as one replicate. For sorted subsets, approximately 200 ng of genomic DNA, equivalent to 30,000 or so T cell genomes, went into each replicate PCR. Purified libraries were quantified with a Qubit 3.0 fluorometer, sized on a Bioanalyzer 2100, and re-quantified with the KAPA Library Quantification kit. A separate single-read 150-cycle Illumina NextSeq 550 flow cell was used to sequence each immunoSEQ 96-well plate. Per the original workflow: Because only junctional sequences without quality scores were contained in the immunoSEQ output, filtering matching that applied to full-length reads could not be performed. Sequences were annotated with PyIR, a Python wrapper for IgBLAST v1.9, using IMGT germline references to assign V/J genes and CDR3. Reads with weak V/J assignments (E-value above 1e-6), missing CDR3, stop codons, out-of-frame junctions, or ambiguous translated residues were removed. A V3J clonotype was defined by an identical inferred V gene, J gene, and CDR3 amino acid sequence. The percentage overlap between two repertoires was calculated by dividing the number of shared unique clonotypes by the size of the smaller repertoire. Three approaches were used to assess repertoire richness: RTK rarefaction, the Chao1 estimator, and Recon v2.1 estimates of unobserved clonotypes. Generation probabilities for all TCRbeta clonotypes obtained by the gDNA method from four donors were computed using OLGA. Here the immuneACCESS table is served through TCRdb, limited to in-frame sequences with V and J called. Missing clones are a known gap in these copies; in checked studies unresolved V genes cover under half, and the rest lacks a known reason. The V and J calls and clone size are taken from that table; D and trimming were inferred from the DNA. Within this sample are over 2,000,000 clones, with approximately 92% of them counted one time only. The top ten constitute under 2% of the sample.

The research as a whole found: Sampling was limited to blood, and TCR repertoires in tissue likely differ from TCR repertoires in blood. Pairwise subsampling indicated that sequencing depth was expected to affect the degree of clonotype sharing among donors. Sharing across several donors was observed for around 4.8% of naive CD4, about 3.2% of naive CD8, 2% to 2.5% of memory CD4, and 0.4% of memory CD8 clonotypes. Compared with non-shared clonotypes, the clonotypes found in all four sorted-subset donors had higher generation probabilities. Even with the large sequencing depth, rarefaction of the sorted-subset datasets indicated that sequencing was incomplete. Estimated clonotype richness was generally larger for naive than for memory subsets. Because the study included only a small number of donors, the genetic and exposure-history diversity represented was limited.

Specimen: naive CD8+ T cells from PBMCs. This specimen's cell subset or site label, per the study, means: CD45RA+CCR7+. The rearranged segments are TRBV6-5 and TRBJ1-4; the central 7 bases match TRBD1. The origin of this receptor is a man younger than 30 in good health. Some clones in this sample may be carry-over from other donors' samples. In nucleotides, the sequence is TGTGCCAGCAGCCCCCGGGACAGCGTTAATGAAAAACTGTTTTTT. This sequence encodes CASSPRDSVNEKLFF.